This T cell receptor (beta chain) was sequenced in a study of identifying expanded T cells in peripheral blood. General study results and limits: Roughly 1.1 clones differed between technical replicates, versus roughly 17 and 20 over time.

Of note for this clone: The antigen remains undetermined.

This CDR3 is 14 amino acids long. V was pared by 4 bases and J by 0 bases, with 10 bases between. Germline V lookup: CDR1 SGHNT, CDR2 YYREEE (reference sequence). Healthy donors had no documented immune events, such as infections, while sampled. Method: immunoSEQ multiplex PCR; TCRdb's copy keeps in-frame clones and lacks some. The sample lists about 100,000 clones, 75% to 90% occurring once. This chain links TRBV5-4 with TRBJ1-1; D is unresolved. The sequence was obtained from a person between 18 and 75 years old in good health. Source material: blood. CDR3 bases: TGTGCCAGCAGCCTGCGGGCGGTGAACACTGAAGCTTTCTTT. Translating gives CASSLRAVNTEAFF. The complete variable domain, with remaining parts taken from reference TRBV5-4 and TRBJ1-1, reads ETGVTQSPTHLIKTRGQQVTLRCSSQSGHNTVSWYQQALGQGPQFIFQYYREEENGRGNFPPRFSGLQFPNYSSELNVNALELDDSALYLCASSLRAVNTEAFFGQGTRLTVV.